The 15 T cell receptor beta chains listed next were all sequenced from one sample in a study of blood T cell repertoires in COVID-19 (dated by TCRdb to about 2020). Library preparation employed the immunoSEQ multiplex PCR assay. TCRdb provides this immuneACCESS table in a form limited to in-frame rearrangements. Some clones are lacking; in checked studies, under half of them reflect an unresolved V gene, and why the rest are absent is not known. This sample comprises about 240,000 clones, more than 75% of them detected only once. Roughly 3.5% of the sample is in the top ten clones. The specimen sequenced was PBMCs or T cells enriched from blood (not recorded which). Source of these receptors: a woman in her 40s with acute COVID-19.

This clone was detected once. The chain uses TRBV10-3 and TRBJ2-5; D is undetermined. The CDR3 has 13 residues. Germline CDR1 ENHRY, CDR2 SYGVKD. Trimming pared 2 bases from V and 5 bases from J, leaving 9 bases between. The CDR3 region has the DNA TGTGCCATCAGTGAGCCACCCGGGGAGACCCAGTACTTC. Its protein is CAISEPPGETQYF.

This sequence joins TRBV28 and TRBJ2-3; 8 bases fit TRBD2. With V trimmed by 6 bases and J by 5 bases, 13 bases remained unmatched. The CDR3 runs 16 residues. CDR1 MDHEN and CDR2 SYDVKM come from the germline V gene. CDR3 DNA: TGTGCCAGCAGCCTTGAGCGGGAGTGGCTATTAGATACGCAGTATTTT. Residues: CASSLEREWLLDTQYF. The whole variable domain, filled in from reference TRBV28 and TRBJ2-3, reads DVKVTQSSRYLVKRTGEKVFLECVQDMDHENMFWYRQDPGLGLRLIYFSYDVKMKEKGDIPEGYSVSREKKERFSLILESASTNQTSMYLCASSLEREWLLDTQYFGPGTRLTVL.

The chain carries TRBV4-2 and TRBJ2-1; 7 bases match TRBD2. The CDR3 has 18 residues. V shed 4 bases and J 1 base; nucleotides not matched to a gene: 13. The germline gives CDR1 LGHNA, CDR2 YNFKEQ. Here the CDR3 DNA reads TGTGCCAGCAGCCTCCTGGGACGTGCGGGAGTGTCCTACAATGAGCAGTTCTTC. Protein: CASSLLGRAGVSYNEQFF.

As concerns this clone: Additional DNA sequences in this sample encode the identical CDR3. This chain joins TRBV3-1 (or the pseudogene TRBV3-2) and TRBJ2-3; the match to TRBD2 covers 8 bases. This CDR3 comprises 16 residues. Per the germline V gene, CDR1 is LGHDT and CDR2 is YNNKEL (reference sequence). V gave up 0 bases and J gave up 0 bases; unmatched junction bases: 2. CDR3 in amino acids: CASSQDLAGSTDTQYF. DNA for the CDR3: TGTGCCAGCAGCCAAGACTTAGCGGGAAGCACAGATACGCAGTATTTT.

This chain uses TRBV6-1 with TRBJ1-2, with D perhaps matching TRBD1 (6 bases). The CDR3 extends over 16 amino acids. V was clipped by 2 bases and J by 3 bases, with 16 bases between them. The V gene's germline CDR1 is MNHNS and CDR2 SASEGT. The CDR3 DNA sequence: TGTGCCAGCAGTGAAACCCCATTAGGGGGTGACTATGGCTACACCTTC. It encodes CASSETPLGGDYGYTF.

The V and J genes are TRBV7-9 and TRBJ2-7, with 10 bases fitting TRBD1. The CDR3 runs to 13 residues. CDR1 and CDR2 from the germline V gene are SEHNR and FQNEAQ (reference sequence). Trimming took 5 bases from V and 5 from J; bases not matched to a gene: 3. This CDR3 is CASSTGTGDEQYF. CDR3 in DNA: TGTGCCAGCAGCACCGGGACAGGGGACGAGCAGTACTTC.

V gene TRBV3-1 (or the pseudogene TRBV3-2) combines with J gene TRBJ2-6; D not certain. Trimming took off 0 bases at V and 1 base at J, with 4 bases between the two ends. Germline V CDR1 and CDR2: LGHDT, YNNKEL (reference sequence). The CDR3 is 15 amino acids. The CDR3 protein is CASSQDISGANVLTF. The DNA of the CDR3 is TGTGCCAGCAGCCAAGATATTTCTGGGGCCAACGTCCTGACTTTC.

J is TRBJ1-1 and V is TRBV12-2. TRBV12-2 is shown as a pseudogene. The CDR3 runs to 13 residues. CDR3 in amino acids: CASRLGDNTEAFF. The CDR3 DNA follows: TGTGCAAGTCGCTTAGGAGATAACACTGAAGCTTTCTTT.

V and J are TRBV10-3 and TRBJ2-7; TRBD2 is a possible D gene (5 bases). Trimming removed 0 bases at V and 7 bases at J, with 10 bases between. Germline V gene data show CDR1 as ENHRY and CDR2 as SYGVKD. The CDR3 extends over 13 amino acids. The CDR3 reads CAISESLAGEQYF. The CDR3 DNA is TGTGCCATCAGTGAGTCCCTAGCTGGGGAGCAGTACTTC.

This clone has a handful of counts. The genes are TRBV5-1 and TRBJ2-3; 7 nucleotides agree with TRBD2. V shed 2 bases and J 5 bases; nucleotides not matched to a gene: 5. CDR1 is SGHRS and CDR2 is YFSETQ in the germline V gene. The CDR3 is made up of 14 amino acids. The CDR3 nucleotides are TGCGCCAGCAGCTTACCTGAGCGGGGAGATACGCAGTATTTT. Translation gives CASSLPERGDTQYF.

This clone was observed once. This chain connects TRBV3-1 (or the pseudogene TRBV3-2) to TRBJ2-7, with D maybe TRBD2 (5 bases). CDR1 and CDR2 from the germline V gene are LGHDT and YNNKEL (reference sequence). Deletions cut 1 base from V and 3 bases from J, with 10 bases between. The CDR3 spans 14 residues. CDR3 region: CASSQGPRDYEQYF. DNA for the CDR3: TGTGCCAGCAGCCAAGGCCCCCGGGACTACGAGCAGTACTTC.

V and J are TRBV11-2 and TRBJ2-5; 10 positions match TRBD2. The V gene end was trimmed by 3 bases and the J gene end by 3 bases; junction bases not matched to a gene: 10. Germline assignment: CDR1 SGHAT and CDR2 FQNNGV. This CDR3 spans 17 amino acids. The chain's CDR3 is CASSFSNSGRTEETQYF. The DNA of the CDR3 is TGTGCCAGCAGCTTTAGCAATAGCGGGAGGACGGAAGAGACCCAGTACTTC.

This clone occurred a few times. The rearrangement links TRBV25-1 to TRBJ2-5; weak D call: TRBD1 (5 bases). V was shortened by 3 bases and J by 6 bases, with 14 bases between the two germline ends. From germline, CDR1 is MGHDK and CDR2 SYGVNS. The CDR3 has 14 residues. In DNA, the CDR3 is TGTGCCAGCAGTGAGATAGACAGTAAGCAGACCCAGTACTTC. As protein: CASSEIDSKQTQYF.

The chain couples TRBV6-5 to TRBJ1-1; unclear D gene. With 8 bases removed from V and 2 bases from J, the gap between germline ends came to 9 bases. The CDR3 spans 12 residues. Germline lookup yields CDR1 MNHEY and CDR2 SVGAGI. The CDR3 reads CASSQINTEAFF. For the CDR3, the DNA is TGTGCCAGCTCCCAGATAAACACTGAAGCTTTCTTT.

The rearrangement joins TRBV13 to TRBJ1-6, with D possibly being TRBD1 (6 bases). CDR1 and CDR2 (germline): PRHDT, FYEKMQ (reference sequence). Trimming left V 3 bases short and J 6 bases short, with 9 bases between. The CDR3 consists of 14 residues. The DNA for the CDR3 is TGTGCCAGCAGCTTGGGGACAAGTAATTCACCCCTCCACTTT. It specifies CASSLGTSNSPLHF.